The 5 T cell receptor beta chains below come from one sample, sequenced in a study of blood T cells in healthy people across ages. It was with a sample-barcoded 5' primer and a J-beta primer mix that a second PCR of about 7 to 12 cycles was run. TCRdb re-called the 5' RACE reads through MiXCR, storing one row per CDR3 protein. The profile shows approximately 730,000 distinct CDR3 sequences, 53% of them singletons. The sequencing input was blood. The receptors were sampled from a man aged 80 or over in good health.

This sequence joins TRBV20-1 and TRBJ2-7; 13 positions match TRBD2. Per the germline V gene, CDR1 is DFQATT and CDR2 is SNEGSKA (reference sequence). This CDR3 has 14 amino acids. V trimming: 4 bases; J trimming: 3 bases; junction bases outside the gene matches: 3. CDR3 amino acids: CSANGLAGVYEQYF. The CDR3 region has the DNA TGCAGTGCTAACGGACTAGCGGGAGTCTACGAGCAGTACTTC.

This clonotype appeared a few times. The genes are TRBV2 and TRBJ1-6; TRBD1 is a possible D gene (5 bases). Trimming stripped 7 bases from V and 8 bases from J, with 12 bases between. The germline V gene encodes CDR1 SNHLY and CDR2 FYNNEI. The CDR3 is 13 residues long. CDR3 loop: CASKQGGDSPLHF. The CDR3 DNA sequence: TGTGCCAGCAAGCAGGGAGGCGATTCACCCCTCCACTTT.

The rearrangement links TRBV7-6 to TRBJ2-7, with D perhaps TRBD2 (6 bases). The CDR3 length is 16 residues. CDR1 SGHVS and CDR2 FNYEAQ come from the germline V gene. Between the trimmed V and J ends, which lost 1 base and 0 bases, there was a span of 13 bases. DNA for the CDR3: TGTGCCAGCAGCTTAGATAGCGCGGGGATCTCCTACGAGCAGTACTTC. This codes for CASSLDSAGISYEQYF.

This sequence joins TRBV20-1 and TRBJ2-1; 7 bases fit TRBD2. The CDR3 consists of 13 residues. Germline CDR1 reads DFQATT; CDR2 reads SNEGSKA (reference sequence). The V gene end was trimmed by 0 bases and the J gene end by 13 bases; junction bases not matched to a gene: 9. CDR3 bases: TGCAGTGCTAGAGATCAAGGGGAGGGGACCCAGTTCTTC. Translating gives CSARDQGEGTQFF.

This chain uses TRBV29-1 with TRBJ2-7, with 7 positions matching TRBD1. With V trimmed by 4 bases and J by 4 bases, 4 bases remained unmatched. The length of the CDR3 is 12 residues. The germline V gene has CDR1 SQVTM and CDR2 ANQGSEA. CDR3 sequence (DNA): TGCAGCGTTGCGAGGGGGCGGTACGAGCAGTACTTC. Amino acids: CSVARGRYEQYF.